These 28 T cell receptor beta chains came from one sample sequenced in a study of cytomegalovirus exposure and HLA in healthy donors. Primers: 60 Vbeta forward and 13 Jbeta reverse. Profiled with immunoSEQ multiplex PCR; TCRdb holds only in-frame clones, not every one. The sample yields about 190,000 clones, around 84% seen once. What was sequenced was PBMCs. These receptors originate from a middle-aged man in good health and CMV-seropositive.

The chain has TRBV6-1 and TRBJ1-1; possibly TRBD1 for D (5 bases). V gave up 2 bases and J gave up 5 bases, with 12 bases separating them. Germline V CDR1 and CDR2: MNHNS, SASEGT. The CDR3 length is 14 residues. CDR3 region: CASSETWGVTEAFF. The DNA for the CDR3 is TGTGCCAGCAGTGAAACGTGGGGGGTAACTGAAGCTTTCTTT.

This chain connects TRBV5-1 to TRBJ1-4; D possibly corresponds to TRBD1 (5 bases). The ends were cut back, 5 bases at V and 0 bases at J, with 11 bases in the middle. Germline V CDR1 and CDR2: SGHRS, YFSETQ. CDR3 length equals 15 residues. CDR3 loop: CASREAGPTNEKLFF. CDR3 coding DNA: TGCGCCAGCAGGGAAGCAGGGCCAACTAATGAAAAACTGTTTTTT.

The chain couples TRBV30 to TRBJ1-6; no firm D call. CDR1 GTSNPN and CDR2 SVGIG come from the germline V gene (reference sequence). Trimming took 4 bases from V and 10 from J, leaving 14 bases between them. CDR3 length: 13 residues. The CDR3 nucleotides read TGTGCCTGGAACCTTAACGAGGGATCACCCCTCCACTTT. Translation: CAWNLNEGSPLHF.

The rearrangement uses TRBV27 and TRBJ2-7; 10 bases match TRBD1. Germline assignment: CDR1 MNHEY and CDR2 SMNVEV (reference sequence). This CDR3 spans 15 amino acids. Trimming took 6 bases from V and 1 from J; bases not matched to a gene: 6. This chain's CDR3 is CASRMGQGISYEQYF. The CDR3 bases are TGTGCCAGCAGAATGGGACAGGGGATATCCTACGAGCAGTACTTC.

The genes are TRBV7-2 and TRBJ2-1; weak D call: TRBD2 (6 bases). From germline, CDR1 is SGHTA and CDR2 FQGNSA. Trimming took off 0 bases at V and 0 bases at J, with 12 bases between the two ends. The CDR3 sequence is 17 residues long. CDR3 sequence reads: CASSLAGGPSSYNEQFF. Here the CDR3 DNA reads TGTGCCAGCAGCTTAGCGGGAGGTCCTTCCTCCTACAATGAGCAGTTCTTC.

The chain links TRBV9 to TRBJ2-3; 8 nucleotides agree with TRBD1. Germline CDR1 and CDR2: SGDLS and YYNGEE. With V trimmed by 4 bases and J by 0 bases, 4 bases remained unmatched. The CDR3 contains 15 residues. Here the CDR3 reads CASSSGGSSTDTQYF. The CDR3, as DNA: TGTGCCAGCAGCTCAGGGGGCTCTAGCACAGATACGCAGTATTTT.

The chain links TRBV13 to TRBJ1-2; TRBD1 might be the D (5 bases). The CDR3 covers 15 residues. V lost 3 bases and J 0 bases, leaving 11 bases between the germline ends. Per the germline V gene, CDR1 is PRHDT and CDR2 is FYEKMQ (reference sequence). The CDR3 here is CASSFQGFPNYGYTF. The CDR3 DNA sequence: TGTGCCAGCAGCTTCCAGGGATTCCCTAACTATGGCTACACCTTC. Full variable domain (rest looked up from reference TRBV13 and TRBJ1-2): AAGVIQSPRHLIKEKRETATLKCYPIPRHDTVYWYQQGPGQDPQFLISFYEKMQSDKGSIPDRFSAQQFSDYHSELNMSSLELGDSALYFCASSFQGFPNYGYTFGSGTRLTVV.

The genes are TRBV18 and TRBJ2-7; 16 bases line up with TRBD2. With 4 bases clipped from V and 5 bases from J, the junction kept 8 bases outside the gene matches. Germline CDR1 reads KGHSH; CDR2 reads LQKENI. The CDR3 spans 17 residues. CDR3 sequence (DNA): TGTGCCAGCTCACGACTCGCCGGGACTAGCGGGAGGGACGAGCAGTACTTC. It encodes CASSRLAGTSGRDEQYF.

This chain links TRBV6-5 with TRBJ1-5, with D unresolved. V lost 6 bases to trimming and J lost 1 base, with 7 bases between them. Germline assignment: CDR1 MNHEY and CDR2 SVGAGI. There are 13 residues in the CDR3. The CDR3 coding sequence is TGTGCCAGCAGGAGAATAAGCAATCAGCCCCAGCATTTT. Its translation is CASRRISNQPQHF.

The sample holds one count of this clone. The chain uses TRBV28 and TRBJ2-3, with TRBD1 matching 8 bases. There are 16 residues in the CDR3. In germline, CDR1 is MDHEN, CDR2 SYDVKM. With 2 bases clipped from V and 3 bases from J, the junction kept 7 bases outside the gene matches. CDR3 amino acids: CASSLPQGAWTDTQYF. In nucleotides, the CDR3 is TGTGCCAGCAGTTTACCTCAGGGGGCGTGGACAGATACGCAGTATTTT.

This clone was counted between two and nine times. The chain has TRBV7-9 and TRBJ2-3, with TRBD1 matching 12 bases. V lost 2 bases and J lost 7; bases outside the gene matches: 16. This CDR3 has 19 residues. Looked up from germline, CDR1 is SEHNR and CDR2 is FQNEAQ (reference sequence). CDR3 nucleotides: TGTGCCAGCAGCTTAAGGGACAGGGGGCTAGCGGGGCCGGATAATACGCAGTATTTT. Amino acids: CASSLRDRGLAGPDNTQYF. Based on the CDR3 plus reference TRBV7-9 and TRBJ2-3, the full variable domain is DTGVSQNPRHKITKRGQNVTFRCDPISEHNRLYWYRQTLGQGPEFLTYFQNEAQLEKSRLLSDRFSAERPKGSFSTLEIQRTEQGDSAMYLCASSLRDRGLAGPDNTQYFGPGTRLTVL.

This rearrangement joins TRBV7-3 to TRBJ2-3; 12 bases match TRBD2. Germline V gene sequence: CDR1 SGHTA, CDR2 FQGTGA. CDR3 size: 18 residues. After removal of 3 bases from V and 5 bases from J, the junction contained 12 bases not matched to a gene. This chain's CDR3 is CASSFKTGLAGRGDTQYF. CDR3 nucleotide sequence: TGTGCCAGCAGCTTTAAAACAGGACTAGCGGGAAGAGGAGATACGCAGTATTTT.

The chain carries TRBV4-2 and TRBJ2-5; TRBD2 aligns across 9 bases. CDR3 length equals 14 residues. The V segment lost 5 bases and the J segment 5 bases; nucleotides outside the gene matches: 6. The germline V gene encodes CDR1 LGHNA and CDR2 YNFKEQ. The CDR3, as DNA: TGTGCCAGCAGCACCGGGACTAGCAGGGAGACCCAGTACTTC. This translates into CASSTGTSRETQYF.

The chain carries TRBV29-1 and TRBJ2-3; D is unclear. Between the trimmed V and J ends, which lost 8 bases and 0 bases, there was a span of 6 bases. This CDR3 is 11 amino acids long. In germline, CDR1 is SQVTM, CDR2 ANQGSEA. In DNA form, the CDR3 reads TGCAGCCACCAGAGCACAGATACGCAGTATTTT. Translating it yields CSHQSTDTQYF.

The J gene is TRBJ2-3, the V gene TRBV5-5; TRBD1 aligns across 8 bases. V shed 5 bases, J shed 5 bases, and the junction held 10 bases outside the gene matches. The CDR3 loop spans 15 amino acids. From germline, CDR1 is SGHKS and CDR2 YYEKEE (reference sequence). DNA for the CDR3: TGTGCCAGCAGGCCCCGGACAGGGTCGGGAGATACGCAGTATTTT. Amino acid sequence: CASRPRTGSGDTQYF. Full variable domain (missing parts from reference TRBV5-5 and TRBJ2-3): DAGVTQSPTHLIKTRGQQVTLRCSPISGHKSVSWYQQVLGQGPQFIFQYYEKEERGRGNFPDRFSARQFPNYSSELNVNALLLGDSALYLCASRPRTGSGDTQYFGPGTRLTVL.

This chain joins TRBV11-2 and TRBJ2-1, with D unresolved. Germline CDR1 and CDR2: SGHAT and FQNNGV. V dropped 1 base and J dropped 0 bases, with 13 bases sitting between them. The CDR3 is 17 amino acids. DNA for the CDR3: TGTGCCAGCAGCTTAGGAAATAATCGAGGCTCCTACAATGAGCAGTTCTTC. It yields the protein CASSLGNNRGSYNEQFF.

This chain joins TRBV6-5 and TRBJ2-4; no clear D. The CDR3 is 13 residues long. The V gene's germline CDR1 is MNHEY and CDR2 SVGAGI. Trimming stripped 6 bases from V and 3 bases from J, with 9 bases between. CDR3 DNA: TGTGCCAGCAGGGAGAACGACAAAAACATTCAGTACTTC. Translating gives CASRENDKNIQYF.

This chain uses TRBV30 with TRBJ1-2, with D unresolved. The V gene's germline CDR1 is GTSNPN and CDR2 SVGIG (reference sequence). The CDR3 consists of 13 residues. V shed 3 bases and J shed 7 bases, with 15 bases lying between them. The CDR3, as DNA: TGTGCCTGGAGGCCGACCGCGACTGGTGGCTACACCTTC. It codes for CAWRPTATGGYTF.

V usage is TRBV5-1 and J usage is TRBJ2-1, with a weak D call TRBD2 (6 bases). Germline V lookup: CDR1 SGHRS, CDR2 YFSETQ. V gave up 3 bases and J gave up 0 bases, with 16 bases separating them. This CDR3 region has 17 residues. The CDR3 nucleotides are TGCGCCAGCAGCTCCCGATCCGGGACTCTCTCCTACAATGAGCAGTTCTTC. It specifies CASSSRSGTLSYNEQFF.

This chain joins TRBV5-4 and TRBJ1-2, with 8 positions matching TRBD1. This CDR3 is built from 16 residues. The V gene end was trimmed by 3 bases and the J gene end by 4 bases; junction bases not matched to a gene: 11. Germline V gene lookup returns CDR1 SGHNT and CDR2 YYREEE (reference sequence). In nucleotides, the CDR3 is TGTGCCAGCAGCTCTCCCGGCATAGGGACAGGCTATGGCTACACCTTC. Residues: CASSSPGIGTGYGYTF.

The V and J genes are TRBV11-2 and TRBJ2-7; 8 bases match TRBD2. The CDR3 contains 13 residues. With 5 bases clipped from V and 10 bases from J, the junction kept 10 bases outside the gene matches. CDR1 and CDR2 from the germline V gene are SGHAT and FQNNGV. As DNA, the CDR3 is TGTGCCAGCAGCGTGGGGGGTAGCGGGACTCAGTACTTC. Translating it yields CASSVGGSGTQYF.

In its sample, this clone was seen a few times. This chain links TRBV28 with TRBJ2-7; possibly TRBD2 for D (6 bases). Germline-derived CDR1 and CDR2 are MDHEN and SYDVKM. V dropped 7 bases and J dropped 4 bases, with 20 bases sitting between them. The CDR3 sequence is 15 residues long. The CDR3 loop reads CASTVKAGTVYEQYF. CDR3 coding DNA: TGTGCCAGCACCGTTAAGGCGGGGACTGTGTACGAGCAGTACTTC.

A note on this clone: This sample includes further DNA sequences coding for the same CDR3. The chain combines TRBV6-1 with TRBJ2-7; D is tentatively TRBD1 or TRBD2 (6 bases each). V lost 5 bases and J 2 bases, leaving 13 bases between the germline ends. CDR3 size: 14 residues. CDR1 is MNHNS, CDR2 SASEGT, per germline. The CDR3 protein is CASSKGGQAYEQYF. DNA for the CDR3: TGTGCCAGCAGTAAAGGGGGGCAGGCCTACGAGCAGTACTTC.

This chain joins TRBV7-8 and TRBJ1-5; TRBD1 is a possible D gene (5 bases). The CDR3 consists of 19 residues. Trimming took off 5 bases at V and 2 bases at J, with 25 bases between the two ends. Germline V CDR1 and CDR2: SGHVS, FQNEAQ. As DNA, the CDR3 is TGTGCCAGCAGCAAACGACAGATGAGAGCTGGGTCTGGCAATCAGCCCCAGCATTTT. It is translated as CASSKRQMRAGSGNQPQHF.

For the CDR3, the DNA is TGTGCCAGCAGCTCGGGACACCATATTCTCTATGGCTACACCTTC. It encodes CASSSGHHILYGYTF. This chain uses TRBV7-9 with TRBJ1-2; the D gene is possibly TRBD1 (6 bases). The CDR3 length is 15 residues. The V end was cut by 4 bases, the J end by 4 bases, with 16 bases between. Germline-derived CDR1 and CDR2 are SEHNR and FQNEAQ (reference sequence).

The J gene is TRBJ2-4, the V gene TRBV19, with D maybe TRBD1 (5 bases). V lost 6 bases to trimming and J lost 9 bases, with 15 bases between them. The CDR3 loop spans 13 amino acids. Per the germline V gene, CDR1 is LNHDA and CDR2 is SQIVND (reference sequence). The CDR3: CASSSNQGGIQYF. As DNA, the CDR3 is TGTGCCAGTAGCTCCAACCAGGGTGGCATTCAGTACTTC.

V usage is TRBV18 and J usage is TRBJ1-2; D remains ambiguous. Looked up from germline, CDR1 is KGHSH and CDR2 is LQKENI. V was shortened by 2 bases and J by 1 base, with 17 bases between the two germline ends. The CDR3 is 17 amino acids. Here the CDR3 DNA reads TGTGCCAGCTCACCAAAATCTTCTCCAGGACTTAACTATGGCTACACCTTC. Residues: CASSPKSSPGLNYGYTF.

This chain connects TRBV5-4 to TRBJ2-7, with D possibly matching TRBD1 (6 bases). The V gene's germline CDR1 is SGHNT and CDR2 YYREEE (reference sequence). The CDR3 runs 15 residues. Trimming removed 3 bases from V and 0 bases from J, with 13 bases in between. DNA for the CDR3: TGTGCCAGCAGCTACGGACAGAGTAGCTCCTACGAGCAGTACTTC. Its protein is CASSYGQSSSYEQYF.